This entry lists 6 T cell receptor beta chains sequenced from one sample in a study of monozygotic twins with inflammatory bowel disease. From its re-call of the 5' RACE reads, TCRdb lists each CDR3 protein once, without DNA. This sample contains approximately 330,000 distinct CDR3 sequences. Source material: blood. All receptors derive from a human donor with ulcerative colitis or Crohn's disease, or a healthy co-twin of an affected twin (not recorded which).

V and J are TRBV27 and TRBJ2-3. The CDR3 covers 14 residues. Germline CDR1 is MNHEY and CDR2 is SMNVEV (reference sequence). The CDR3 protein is CASSSTKGIYTQYF.

This chain's CDR3 is CASSFGSSNGYTF. The rearrangement joins TRBV12-3 or TRBV12-4 to TRBJ1-2. There are 13 residues in the CDR3.

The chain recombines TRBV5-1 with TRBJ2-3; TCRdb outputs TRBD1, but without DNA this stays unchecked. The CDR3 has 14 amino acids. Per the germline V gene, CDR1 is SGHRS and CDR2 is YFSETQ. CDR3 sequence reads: CASRRQGLTDTQYF. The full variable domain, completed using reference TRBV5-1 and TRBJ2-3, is KAGVTQTPRYLIKTRGQQVTLSCSPISGHRSVSWYQQTPGQGLQFLFEYFSETQRNKGNFPGRFSGRQFSNSRSEMNVSTLELGDSALYLCASRRQGLTDTQYFGPGTRLTVL.

CDR3 sequence: CSAFQTGPSTDTQYF. The chain uses TRBV20-1 and TRBJ2-3; without DNA, the TCRdb call of TRBD1 cannot be checked. Germline assignment: CDR1 DFQATT and CDR2 SNEGSKA (reference sequence). This CDR3 is 15 amino acids long.

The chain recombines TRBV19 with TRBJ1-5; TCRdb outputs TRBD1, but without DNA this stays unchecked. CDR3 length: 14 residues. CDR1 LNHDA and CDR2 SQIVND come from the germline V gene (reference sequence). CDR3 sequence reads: CASSLGAMEQPQHF.

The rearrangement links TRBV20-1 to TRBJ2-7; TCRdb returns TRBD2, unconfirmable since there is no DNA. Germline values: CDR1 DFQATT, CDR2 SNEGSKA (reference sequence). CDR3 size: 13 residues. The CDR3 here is CSARGARPGEQYF.